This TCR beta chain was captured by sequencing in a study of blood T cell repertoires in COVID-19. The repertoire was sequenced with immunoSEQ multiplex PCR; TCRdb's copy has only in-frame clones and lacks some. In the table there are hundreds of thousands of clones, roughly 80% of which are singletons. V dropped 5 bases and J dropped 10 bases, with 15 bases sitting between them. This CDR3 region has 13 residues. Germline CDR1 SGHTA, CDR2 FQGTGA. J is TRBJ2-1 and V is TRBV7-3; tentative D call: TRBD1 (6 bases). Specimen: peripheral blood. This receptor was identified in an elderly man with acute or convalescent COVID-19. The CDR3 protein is CASSPSQGYEQFF. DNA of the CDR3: TGTGCCAGCAGCCCCTCACAGGGTTACGAGCAGTTCTTC.